Following are 8 T cell receptor beta chains from one sample sequenced in a study of T cell responses to AZD1222 COVID-19 vaccine. TCRdb's table, derived via immunoSEQ multiplex PCR, lists solely in-frame clones and lacks some. The table shows more than 90,000 clones, with approximately 90% occurring only once. This sample comprised peripheral blood, obtained 28 days after the second AZD1222 dose. The receptors come from an adult who received the AZD1222 COVID-19 vaccine.

This chain links TRBV2 with TRBJ2-7; D is perhaps TRBD2 (6 bases). The germline CDR1 and CDR2 sequences are SNHLY and FYNNEI. This CDR3 comprises 13 residues. Trimming removed 6 bases from V and 0 bases from J, with 9 bases in between. The CDR3 region has the DNA TGTGCCAGCAGGGGGGAGGTCTCCTACGAGCAGTACTTC. This gives the protein CASRGEVSYEQYF.

As DNA, the CDR3 is TGTGCCAGCAGCCTCTGGACAGGGGGCCACAGTGAGCAGTTCTTC. It yields the protein CASSLWTGGHSEQFF. This rearrangement joins TRBV14 to TRBJ2-1; 11 positions match TRBD1. The germline V gene encodes CDR1 SGHDN and CDR2 FVKESK. With 4 bases clipped from V and 9 bases from J, the junction kept 8 bases outside the gene matches. CDR3 length: 15 residues.

CDR3 DNA: TGTGCCACCAGACCCGGGACATGGGAAAAACTGTTTTTT. It yields the protein CATRPGTWEKLFF. The J gene is TRBJ1-4, the V gene TRBV15; a weak D match, TRBD1 (6 bases). The CDR3 sequence is 13 residues long. CDR1 is LNHNV, CDR2 YYDKDF, per germline (reference sequence). V was trimmed by 6 bases and J by 8 bases, leaving 13 bases between them.

This clone was seen only a few times. This rearrangement joins TRBV21-1 to TRBJ1-2. TRBV21-1 counts as a pseudogene. The CDR3 extends over 11 amino acids. CDR3 in DNA: TGCAGTAGGGCCCCTCCCTATGGCTACACCTTC. It specifies CSRAPPYGYTF.

CDR3 protein: CASSFKGSGANVLTF. Here the CDR3 DNA reads TGTGCCAGCAGTTTTAAGGGTTCTGGGGCCAACGTCCTGACTTTC. The chain uses TRBV28 and TRBJ2-6, with D uncertain. In germline, CDR1 is MDHEN, CDR2 SYDVKM. The CDR3 has 15 amino acids. The V end lost 3 bases, the J end lost 1 base, and 7 bases lay between the germline ends.

The chain joins TRBV11-2 to TRBJ1-1; tentative D call: TRBD1 (6 bases). The V and J ends lost 3 bases and 4 bases respectively, with 15 bases between them. Germline-derived CDR1 and CDR2 are SGHAT and FQNNGV. CDR3 size: 15 residues. CDR3 amino acids: CASSFGGRIGTEAFF. The DNA of the CDR3 is TGTGCCAGCAGCTTCGGGGGGCGGATCGGCACTGAAGCTTTCTTT.

The chain has TRBV2 and TRBJ2-1; 13 bases agree with TRBD2. Trimming took 7 bases from V and 7 from J; bases not matched to a gene: 16. This CDR3 contains 18 residues. The germline V gene encodes CDR1 SNHLY and CDR2 FYNNEI. The CDR3: CASTIGRTSGGQRNEQFF. Written as DNA, the CDR3 is TGTGCCAGCACGATCGGTCGGACTAGCGGGGGCCAAAGGAATGAGCAGTTCTTC. Supplemented by reference TRBV2 and TRBJ2-1, the full variable domain reads EPEVTQTPSHQVTQMGQEVILRCVPISNHLYFYWYRQILGQKVEFLVSFYNNEISEKSEIFDDQFSVERPDGSNFTLKIRSTKLEDSAMYFCASTIGRTSGGQRNEQFFGPGTRLTVL.

This chain connects TRBV6-5 to TRBJ1-3; no clear D gene. Germline values: CDR1 MNHEY, CDR2 SVGAGI. V lost 6 bases to trimming and J lost 4 bases, with 10 bases between them. This CDR3 has 13 amino acids. The CDR3 sequence: CASSLNRGNTIYF. Here the CDR3 DNA reads TGTGCCAGCAGCTTAAACCGGGGAAACACCATATATTTT.